This TCR beta chain is drawn from a study of shared clonotypes between healthy human individuals. As defined, naive CD8 cells were CD45RO-negative and positively selected for CCR7, with terminally differentiated effector memory CD45RA+ cells excluded. Donors were healthy HIV-negative adults without recently reported acute infections or vaccinations. Data came from immunoSEQ multiplex PCR; TCRdb stores just in-frame clones and leaves some out. The table records around 1.9 million clones, 90% to 95% of them present only once. This clone was observed once. Its antigen is unidentified. Distinct nucleotide sequences in the sample also encode this CDR3. Whole-study results and caveats: Sharing of clonotypes among donors was expected to vary with sequencing depth.

Germline V gives CDR1 SEHNR, CDR2 FQNEAQ (reference sequence). The V gene end was trimmed by 1 base and the J gene end by 3 bases; junction bases not matched to a gene: 3. This CDR3 has 14 residues. The chain has TRBV7-9 and TRBJ2-7; TRBD2 agrees at 7 bases. Material for sequencing was naive CD8+ T cells from PBMCs. The sequence was collected from a man younger than 30 in good health. Some clones in this sample may be carry-over from other donors' samples. The DNA for the CDR3 is TGTGCCAGCAGCTTAGGAGGGAGGGGCTACGAGCAGTACTTC. It encodes CASSLGGRGYEQYF. Full variable domain (rest looked up from reference TRBV7-9 and TRBJ2-7): DTGVSQNPRHKITKRGQNVTFRCDPISEHNRLYWYRQTLGQGPEFLTYFQNEAQLEKSRLLSDRFSAERPKGSFSTLEIQRTEQGDSAMYLCASSLGGRGYEQYFGPGTRLTVT.